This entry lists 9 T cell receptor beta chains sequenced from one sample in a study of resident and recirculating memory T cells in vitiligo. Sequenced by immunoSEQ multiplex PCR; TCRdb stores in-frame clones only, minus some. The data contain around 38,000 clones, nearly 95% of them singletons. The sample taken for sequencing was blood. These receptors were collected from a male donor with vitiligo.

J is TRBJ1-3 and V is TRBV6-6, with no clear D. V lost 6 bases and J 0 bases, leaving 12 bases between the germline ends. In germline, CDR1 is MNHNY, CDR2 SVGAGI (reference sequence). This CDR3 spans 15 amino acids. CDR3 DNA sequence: TGTGCCAGCAGCCCCGGGAGCCGCTCTGGAAACACCATATATTTT. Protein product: CASSPGSRSGNTIYF.

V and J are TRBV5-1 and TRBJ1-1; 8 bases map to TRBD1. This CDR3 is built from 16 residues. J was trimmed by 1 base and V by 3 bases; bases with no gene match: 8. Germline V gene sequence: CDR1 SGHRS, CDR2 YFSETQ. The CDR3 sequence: CASSSLLTGANTEAFF. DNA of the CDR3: TGCGCCAGCAGCTCCCTTTTGACAGGGGCGAACACTGAAGCTTTCTTT. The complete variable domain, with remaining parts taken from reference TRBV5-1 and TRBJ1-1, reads KAGVTQTPRYLIKTRGQQVTLSCSPISGHRSVSWYQQTPGQGLQFLFEYFSETQRNKGNFPGRFSGRQFSNSRSEMNVSTLELGDSALYLCASSSLLTGANTEAFFGQGTRLTVV.

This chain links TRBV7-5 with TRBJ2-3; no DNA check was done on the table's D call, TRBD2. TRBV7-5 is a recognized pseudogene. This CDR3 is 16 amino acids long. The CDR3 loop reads CARNKSRVRATDTQYF. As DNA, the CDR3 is TGTGCCAGAAACAAATCGAGAGTGAGGGCCACAGATACGCAGTATTTT.

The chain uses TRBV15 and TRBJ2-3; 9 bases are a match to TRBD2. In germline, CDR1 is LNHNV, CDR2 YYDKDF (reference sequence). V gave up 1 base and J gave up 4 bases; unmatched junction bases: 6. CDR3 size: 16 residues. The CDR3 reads CATSRGRGGYSDTQYF. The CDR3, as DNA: TGTGCCACCAGCAGAGGGCGGGGGGGTTATTCAGATACGCAGTATTTT.

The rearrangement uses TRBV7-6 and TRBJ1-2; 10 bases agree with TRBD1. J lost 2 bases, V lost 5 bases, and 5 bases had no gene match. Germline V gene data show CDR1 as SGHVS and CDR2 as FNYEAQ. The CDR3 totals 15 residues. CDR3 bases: TGTGCCAGCAGCCCAGGACAGGGGGGCAACTATGGCTACACCTTC. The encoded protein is CASSPGQGGNYGYTF.

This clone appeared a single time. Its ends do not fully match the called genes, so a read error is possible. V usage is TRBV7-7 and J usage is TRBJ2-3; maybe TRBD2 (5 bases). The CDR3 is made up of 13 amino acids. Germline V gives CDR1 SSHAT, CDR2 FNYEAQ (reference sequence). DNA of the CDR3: TGTGCTAGCAGCTGGACTAGCACAGATACGCAGTATTTT. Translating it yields CASSWTSTDTQYF.

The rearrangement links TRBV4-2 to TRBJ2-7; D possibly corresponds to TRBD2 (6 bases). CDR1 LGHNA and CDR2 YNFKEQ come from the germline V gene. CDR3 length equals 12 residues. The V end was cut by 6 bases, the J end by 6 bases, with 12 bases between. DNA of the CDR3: TGTGCCAGCAGTCTCGGCGGGACCGAGCAGTACTTC. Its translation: CASSLGGTEQYF.

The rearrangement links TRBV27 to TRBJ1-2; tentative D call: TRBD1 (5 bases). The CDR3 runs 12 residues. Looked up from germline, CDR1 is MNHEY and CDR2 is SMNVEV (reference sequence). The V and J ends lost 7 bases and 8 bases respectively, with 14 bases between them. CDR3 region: CASKFLGRGYTF. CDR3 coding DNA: TGTGCCAGCAAATTTTTGGGGCGGGGCTACACCTTC.

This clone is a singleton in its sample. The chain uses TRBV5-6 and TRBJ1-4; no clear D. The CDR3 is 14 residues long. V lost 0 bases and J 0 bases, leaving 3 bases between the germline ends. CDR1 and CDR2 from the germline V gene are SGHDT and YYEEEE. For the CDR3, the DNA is TGTGCCAGCAGCTTGGTAACAACTAATGAAAAACTGTTTTTT. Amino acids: CASSLVTTNEKLFF.